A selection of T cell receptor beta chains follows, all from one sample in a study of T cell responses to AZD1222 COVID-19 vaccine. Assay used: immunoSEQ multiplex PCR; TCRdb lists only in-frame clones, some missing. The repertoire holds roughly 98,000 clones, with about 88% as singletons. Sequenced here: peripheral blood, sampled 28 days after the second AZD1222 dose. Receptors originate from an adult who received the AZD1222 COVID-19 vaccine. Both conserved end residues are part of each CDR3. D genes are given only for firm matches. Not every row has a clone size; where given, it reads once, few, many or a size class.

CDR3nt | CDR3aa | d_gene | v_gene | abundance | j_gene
TGCGCCAGCAGCGCTAGCTCTGGGGCCAACGTCCTGACTTTC | CASSASSGANVLTF | . | TRBV5-1 | once | TRBJ2-6
TGTGCCAGCAGCAAAGAGCAGGCCGGGTGCGATGAGCAGTTCTTC | CASSKEQAGCDEQFF | . | TRBV21-1 | few | TRBJ2-1
TGTGCCAGCAGCCAGTCCCAGGGCTCCTACGAGCAGTACTTC | CASSQSQGSYEQYF | . | TRBV3-1/TRBV3-2 | . | TRBJ2-7
TGTGCCAGCTGGGGGGCAGGCGGCTATGGCTACACCTTC | CASWGAGGYGYTF | . | TRBV28 | . | TRBJ1-2
TGCGCCAGCAGCCAAGGTCTCAGGGGGCGTCGTGGCCTTTACGAGCAGTACTTC | CASSQGLRGRRGLYEQYF | TRBD1 | TRBV4-1 | once | TRBJ2-7
TGTGCCAGCAGCCAAGGGAGACTAGAAGGTAGAGATACGCAGTATTTT | CASSQGRLEGRDTQYF | . | TRBV3-1/TRBV3-2 | once | TRBJ2-3
TGCGCCAGCAGCCCCTCGGGGCCCGGTACCCCCGGGCACACCATATATTTT | CASSPSGPGTPGHTIYF | . | TRBV5-1 | . | TRBJ1-3
TGTGCCAGCAGCTTGGATTTGGGTGAGCAGTTCTTC | CASSLDLGEQFF | . | TRBV7-2 | . | TRBJ2-1
TGTGCCAGCAGGGGCAGGGGTGCTGGGGCCAACGTCCTGACTTTC | CASRGRGAGANVLTF | . | TRBV21-1 | few | TRBJ2-6
TGTGCCAGCAGTCTAGGGGAGATAGCCTACGAGCAGTACTTC | CASSLGEIAYEQYF | . | TRBV6-5 | . | TRBJ2-7
TGTGCCAGCAGTTTCTACAGGGGGCGGCAAGAGACCCAGTACTTC | CASSFYRGRQETQYF | TRBD1 | TRBV27 | . | TRBJ2-5
TGTGCCACCAGTGATTACGATGATAACTCCTACAATGAGCAGTTCTTC | CATSDYDDNSYNEQFF | . | TRBV24-1 | once | TRBJ2-1
TGTGCCAGCTCACCGGGGAGGACTAGCGGCACCTACGAGCAGTACTTC | CASSPGRTSGTYEQYF | TRBD2 | TRBV18 | . | TRBJ2-7
TGTGCCATAGGATCGCTGGACCGGAACACTGAAGCTTTCTTT | CAIGSLDRNTEAFF | . | TRBV6-1 | . | TRBJ1-1
TGTGCCAGAAGCCGCATTAGAGACCGCCTGGGTCCCGCCATATATTTT | CARSRIRDRLGPAIYF | . | TRBV5-3 | . | TRBJ1-3
TGTGCCAGCAGCCAGGGCAGGAGTACTGAAGCTTTCTTT | CASSQGRSTEAFF | . | TRBV3-1/TRBV3-2 | . | TRBJ1-1
TGTGCCAGCAGCGCAACAGGGGACCCCCTCTACGAGCAGTACTTC | CASSATGDPLYEQYF | TRBD1 | TRBV6-5 | . | TRBJ2-7
TGTGCCAGCAGCGTAGGGCAGGGAGAATATTCACCCCTCCACTTT | CASSVGQGEYSPLHF | . | TRBV9 | . | TRBJ1-6
TGTGCCAGCAGTTGGGACAGGGGCTCCCTCAATCAGCCCCAGCATTTT | CASSWDRGSLNQPQHF | TRBD1 | TRBV2 | once | TRBJ1-5
TGTGCCAGCAGCCGGGGGCCCGGGGAGGGTAATGAGCAGTTCTTC | CASSRGPGEGNEQFF | . | TRBV5-5 | . | TRBJ2-1
TGTGCCAGCAGCCAGACAGGGACGGGTGGCTACACCTTC | CASSQTGTGGYTF | TRBD1 | TRBV11-3 | . | TRBJ1-2
TGTGCCAGCAGCTTAGGGACAGGGAGTGGCACTGAAGCTTTCTTT | CASSLGTGSGTEAFF | TRBD1 | TRBV7-9 | . | TRBJ1-1
TGTGCCAGCAGCCGGACAGGGGTTCACTATGGCTACACCTTC | CASSRTGVHYGYTF | TRBD1 | TRBV7-9 | . | TRBJ1-2
TGCGCCAGCAGCTTCGGGAGGGGAGGGGAAAAACTGTTTTTT | CASSFGRGGEKLFF | . | TRBV5-1 | . | TRBJ1-4
TGTGCCAGCAGTCAGGACACAATGGGGTCCTACGAGCAGTACTTC | CASSQDTMGSYEQYF | . | TRBV4-2 | once | TRBJ2-7
TGTGCCAGCGGAACCGGGACAGATTATGGCTACACCTTC | CASGTGTDYGYTF | TRBD1 | TRBV18 | . | TRBJ1-2
TGTGCCAGCAGAGACAGGGGCGAAAAACTGTTTTTT | CASRDRGEKLFF | TRBD1 | TRBV12-3/TRBV12-4 | . | TRBJ1-4
TGTGCCAGCAGCTTCGCAGGGGCGTGGTATGGCTACACCTTC | CASSFAGAWYGYTF | . | TRBV7-9 | . | TRBJ1-2
TGTGCCAGCAGCTTCGTCTTTGAAGCTTTCTTT | CASSFVFEAFF | . | TRBV5-8 | few | TRBJ1-1
TGTGCCAGCAGTTTAGGGCTAGCGCAGGAGCAGTACTTC | CASSLGLAQEQYF | . | TRBV27 | . | TRBJ2-7
TGCGCCAGCAGCTTGGCGAATTCGAACACTGAAGCTTTCTTT | CASSLANSNTEAFF | . | TRBV5-1 | few | TRBJ1-1
TGTGCCTGGAGTGCCCCAGGGCGAGGGAGGAATCAGCCCCAGCATTTT | CAWSAPGRGRNQPQHF | . | TRBV30 | . | TRBJ1-5
TGTGCCAGCAGCTTCTTAGTAGCGGGCGGTGAGCAGTTCTTC | CASSFLVAGGEQFF | TRBD2 | TRBV7-9 | . | TRBJ2-1
TGTGCCAGCAGCCACCATCAGGGCGGACTCTACAATGAGCAGTTCTTC | CASSHHQGGLYNEQFF | . | TRBV3-1/TRBV3-2 | . | TRBJ2-1
TGTGCCAGCAGCTTAGTACGAGGTGGGGGTCTAGATACGCAGTATTTT | CASSLVRGGGLDTQYF | . | TRBV7-8 | once | TRBJ2-3
TGTGCCAGCAGCTTCACAGGGGCCAATCAGCCCCAGCATTTT | CASSFTGANQPQHF | TRBD1 | TRBV7-3 | . | TRBJ1-5
TGTGCCAGTAGTATAGCTCAGGGGAACACTGAAGCTTTCTTT | CASSIAQGNTEAFF | . | TRBV19 | . | TRBJ1-1
TGTGCCAGCAGTCGACAGGGTCCGCCGTCTCGCACAGATACGCAGTATTTT | CASSRQGPPSRTDTQYF | TRBD1 | TRBV6-6 | . | TRBJ2-3
TGTGCCAGCAGCTTTGACACTGCCTCCTACGAGCAGTACTTC | CASSFDTASYEQYF | . | TRBV11-2 | . | TRBJ2-7
TGTGCCAGCAGCCGTCCCGGGACTAGTTCCTACGAGCAGTACTTC | CASSRPGTSSYEQYF | TRBD2 | TRBV28 | . | TRBJ2-7
TGTGCCAGCCTGAGACAGGGTGGTGAAAAACTGTTTTTT | CASLRQGGEKLFF | TRBD1 | TRBV12-3/TRBV12-4 | . | TRBJ1-4
TGCGCCAGCACGGGGGCGGACACCGGGGAGCTGTTTTTT | CASTGADTGELFF | . | TRBV5-1 | . | TRBJ2-2
TGCACCAGCAGCCAAACAGCCCCCACTCATCAGCCCCAGCATTTT | CTSSQTAPTHQPQHF | . | TRBV1 | . | TRBJ1-5
TGTGCTTCGGAAGCGAACTCTGGAAACACCATATATTTT | CASEANSGNTIYF | . | TRBV5-5 | . | TRBJ1-3
TGTGCCAGTAGTATAGCCGGGGAAAGGCCCCAGCATTTT | CASSIAGERPQHF | . | TRBV19 | . | TRBJ1-5
TGTGCCAGCAGCCCCGGACTAGCGGGAGTGGGCGAGCAGTACTTC | CASSPGLAGVGEQYF | TRBD2 | TRBV3-1/TRBV3-2 | . | TRBJ2-7
TGTGCCAGTAGTAAGCAGGCTCAAAGCACAGATACGCAGTATTTT | CASSKQAQSTDTQYF | . | TRBV19 | . | TRBJ2-3
TGTGCCTGGAGTGTAGGGACAGGGCCCTACGAGCAGTACTTC | CAWSVGTGPYEQYF | TRBD1 | TRBV30 | . | TRBJ2-7
TGCGCCAGCAGTAACTCCTACGAGCAGTACTTC | CASSNSYEQYF | . | TRBV10-1 | once | TRBJ2-7
TGCGCCAGCAGCCAGAGTGGCCCCAGGGGGGTGGAGACCCAGTACTTC | CASSQSGPRGVETQYF | . | TRBV5-1 | . | TRBJ2-5
TGTGCCAGCAGCTTAGACCAGGGGGCTCCGACAGCCCAGCCCCAGCATTTT | CASSLDQGAPTAQPQHF | TRBD1 | TRBV7-8 | . | TRBJ1-5
TGTGCCAGCAGCCCTAGACAGGGGAGTGGTACTGAAGCTTTCTTT | CASSPRQGSGTEAFF | TRBD1 | TRBV3-1/TRBV3-2 | . | TRBJ1-1
TGTGCCAGCAGCATTAAACAGGGGACTAATGAAAAACTGTTTTTT | CASSIKQGTNEKLFF | . | TRBV21-1 | few | TRBJ1-4
TGCGCCAGCAGCTTGGGACGACTAGCGGGTGAGCAGTTCTTC | CASSLGRLAGEQFF | TRBD2 | TRBV5-1 | . | TRBJ2-1
TGTGCCAGCAGTCTTTTTAAAGATACGCAGTATTTT | CASSLFKDTQYF | . | TRBV28 | once | TRBJ2-3